A selection of T cell receptor beta chains follows, all from one sample in a study of T cell responses to AZD1222 COVID-19 vaccine. The table came from immunoSEQ multiplex PCR; TCRdb's copy has only in-frame clones and leaves some out. The table includes approximately 160,000 clones, approximately 89% detected once. The sample consisted of peripheral blood, taken on day 0 of AZD1222 vaccination. Source of these receptors: an adult in good health. Both conserved end residues are part of each CDR3. For some rows the clone size is stated as once, few or many, or as a class when expanded; others skip it.

length: 15
V: TRBV6-6
J: TRBJ1-1
size: NA
CDR3: CASIPGGAENTEAFF

length: 16
V: TRBV27
J: TRBJ2-3
size: NA
CDR3: CASSEGVGSSTDTQYF

length: 15
V: TRBV2
J: TRBJ1-2
size: NA
CDR3: CASSKRQGTNYGYTF

length: 13
V: TRBV19
J: TRBJ2-7
size: NA
CDR3: CASSPGGSYEQYF

length: 15
V: TRBV2
J: TRBJ2-3
size: NA
CDR3: CASADRSASTDTQYF

length: 16
V: TRBV15
J: TRBJ2-5
size: NA
CDR3: CATSRIRTSPQETQYF

length: 13
V: TRBV18
J: TRBJ2-3
size: NA
CDR3: CASSPVITDTQYF

length: 13
V: TRBV6-5
J: TRBJ2-7
size: NA
CDR3: CASSFGSSYEQYF

length: 15
V: TRBV25-1
J: TRBJ2-1
size: NA
CDR3: CASSEVAGGGNEQFF

length: 15
V: TRBV9
J: TRBJ1-2
size: NA
CDR3: CASSVASQHSYGYTF

length: 15
V: TRBV7-2
J: TRBJ1-4
size: NA
CDR3: CASSRAPTINEKLFF

length: 17
V: TRBV6-2/TRBV6-3
J: TRBJ2-1
size: NA
CDR3: CASSYSLGSRAYNEQFF

length: 14
V: TRBV5-1
J: TRBJ2-3
size: NA
CDR3: CASNTGGSTDTQYF

length: 16
V: TRBV9
J: TRBJ2-1
size: NA
CDR3: CASSVGWREKANEQFF

length: 15
V: TRBV7-2
J: TRBJ1-5
size: NA
CDR3: CASSSDGDSNQPQHF

length: 13
V: TRBV4-2
J: TRBJ1-2
size: NA
CDR3: CASSQSGNYGYTF

length: 14
V: TRBV5-1
J: TRBJ2-5
size: NA
CDR3: CASRERDTQETQYF

length: 14
V: TRBV5-4
J: TRBJ2-1
size: NA
CDR3: CASSPSGAVNEQFF

length: 16
V: TRBV21-1
J: TRBJ2-7
size: NA
CDR3: CASSKGWRQRTYEQYF

length: 16
V: TRBV18
J: TRBJ1-2
size: NA
CDR3: CASSLNRGAFDYGYTF

length: 13
V: TRBV7-3
J: TRBJ1-1
size: NA
CDR3: CASSLARGTEAFF

length: 14
V: TRBV18
J: TRBJ1-1
size: NA
CDR3: CASSRNRGLTEAFF

length: 14
V: TRBV7-9
J: TRBJ2-2
size: NA
CDR3: CASSLFSSAGELFF

length: 14
V: TRBV27
J: TRBJ1-6
size: NA
CDR3: CASSFGGGNSPLHF

length: 14
V: TRBV9
J: TRBJ2-1
size: NA
CDR3: CASSPRTGKGEQFF

length: 13
V: TRBV28
J: TRBJ1-2
size: NA
CDR3: CASTLLGGPGYTF

length: 14
V: TRBV30
J: TRBJ1-2
size: NA
CDR3: CAWSALTGERGYTF

length: 14
V: TRBV9
J: TRBJ1-1
size: NA
CDR3: CASSVGPKASEAFF

length: 12
V: TRBV29-1
J: TRBJ1-3
size: once
CDR3: CSVVSSGNTIYF

length: 15
V: TRBV27
J: TRBJ2-7
size: NA
CDR3: CASSFSGTPKAEQYF

length: 14
V: TRBV28
J: TRBJ1-5
size: NA
CDR3: CASDSGGAGQPQHF

length: 15
V: TRBV5-1
J: TRBJ2-7
size: NA
CDR3: CASSGWTSPAYEQYF

length: 15
V: TRBV5-1
J: TRBJ2-2
size: NA
CDR3: CASSDRDRGTGELFF

length: 17
V: TRBV19
J: TRBJ2-6
size: NA
CDR3: CASREGAAIAGANVLTF

length: 14
V: TRBV19
J: TRBJ2-1
size: NA
CDR3: CASSRDLGSNEQFF

length: 12
V: TRBV12-5
J: TRBJ1-2
size: NA
CDR3: CASGLVNNGYTF

length: 14
V: TRBV5-1
J: TRBJ2-6
size: NA
CDR3: CASRGDPGANVLTF

length: 18
V: TRBV28
J: TRBJ1-5
size: NA
CDR3: CASSGSLGGIPIGQPQHF

length: 12
V: TRBV7-9
J: TRBJ2-4
size: NA
CDR3: CASSPRSDIQYF

length: 14
V: TRBV28
J: TRBJ2-7
size: NA
CDR3: CASSPGDFPYEQYF

length: 13
V: TRBV28
J: TRBJ1-1
size: NA
CDR3: CASSLEGNTEAFF

length: 15
V: TRBV6-1
J: TRBJ2-7
size: NA
CDR3: CASSDRTSGKVEQYF

length: 16
V: TRBV2
J: TRBJ2-1
size: NA
CDR3: CASSEALGAAYNEQFF

length: 14
V: TRBV18
J: TRBJ2-2
size: NA
CDR3: CASSPPGRTGELFF

length: 15
V: TRBV18
J: TRBJ1-2
size: NA
CDR3: CASSPRAGPSQGYTF

length: 11
V: TRBV30
J: TRBJ1-1
size: NA
CDR3: CAWNENTEAFF

length: 12
V: TRBV3-1/TRBV3-2
J: TRBJ2-5
size: NA
CDR3: CASSQVGETQYF

length: 13
V: TRBV2
J: TRBJ1-4
size: NA
CDR3: CASTEGSGEKLFF

length: 14
V: TRBV19
J: TRBJ2-1
size: NA
CDR3: CAPETSSSYNEQFF

length: 18
V: TRBV27
J: TRBJ2-1
size: NA
CDR3: CASSSGGALALSYNEQFF

length: 14
V: TRBV28
J: TRBJ2-2
size: NA
CDR3: CASRPAGNTGELFF

length: 14
V: TRBV6-5
J: TRBJ1-5
size: NA
CDR3: CASREDRGLGAQHF

length: 13
V: TRBV7-6
J: TRBJ1-1
size: once
CDR3: CASSPLRNTEAFF

length: 15
V: TRBV28
J: TRBJ2-1
size: NA
CDR3: CASTLSPPVPNEQFF

length: 17
V: TRBV5-6
J: TRBJ1-1
size: NA
CDR3: CASSVHQLLARNTEAFF